The clone carrying this T cell receptor beta chain was found many times. What it binds is unknown. The data are from a study of human T cells and chemical hapten exposure. Study-wide results and caveats: Large CDR3 similarity clusters arose significantly more often from expanded TCRs than from controls.

Time point given: patch test 1, 2 weeks after DPC sensitization. Treatment denoted: therapeutic diphenylcyclopropenone sensitization with weekly scalp DPC. Non-pregnant alopecia patients aged 18 to 70, suitable for DPC therapy. TCRdb passed the RACE reads through MiXCR, listing each CDR3 protein once. The sample holds tens of thousands of distinct CDR3 sequences; roughly 10% are singletons and the top ten take around 4%. The sample consisted of whole blood, taken in connection with sensitization to the hapten diphenylcyclopropenone (DPC). This clonotype was obtained from a woman between 50 and 59 years old with alopecia areata. Some clones in this sample may be carry-over from other donors' samples.

CDR3 nucleotide sequence: TGTGCCAGCAGCTTGGCAGGTACCGGAGGCACCATATATTTT. Amino acids: CASSLAGTGGTIYF. This sequence joins TRBV7-9 and TRBJ1-3; D is unresolved. The CDR3 totals 14 residues. In germline, CDR1 is SEHNR, CDR2 FQNEAQ (reference sequence). Trimming pared 3 bases from V and 9 bases from J, leaving 15 bases between.